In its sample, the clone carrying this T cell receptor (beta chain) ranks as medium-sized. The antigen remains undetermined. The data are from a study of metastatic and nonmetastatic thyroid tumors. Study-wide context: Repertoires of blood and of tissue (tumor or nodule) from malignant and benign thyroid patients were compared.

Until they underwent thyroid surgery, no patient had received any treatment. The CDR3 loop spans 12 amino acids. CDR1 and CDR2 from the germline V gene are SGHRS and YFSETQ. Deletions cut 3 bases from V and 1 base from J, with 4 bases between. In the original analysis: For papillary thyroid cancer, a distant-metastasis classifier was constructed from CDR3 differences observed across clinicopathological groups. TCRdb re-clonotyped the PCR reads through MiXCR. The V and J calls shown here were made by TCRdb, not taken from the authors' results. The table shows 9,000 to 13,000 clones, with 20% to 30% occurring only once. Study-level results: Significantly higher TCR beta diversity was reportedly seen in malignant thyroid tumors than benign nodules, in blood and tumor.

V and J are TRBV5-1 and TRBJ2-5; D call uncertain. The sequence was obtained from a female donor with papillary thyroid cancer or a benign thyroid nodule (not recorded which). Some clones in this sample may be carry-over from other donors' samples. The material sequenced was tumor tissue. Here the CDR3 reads CASSYSQETQYF. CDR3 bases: TGCGCCAGCAGCTACTCCCAAGAGACCCAGTACTTC.